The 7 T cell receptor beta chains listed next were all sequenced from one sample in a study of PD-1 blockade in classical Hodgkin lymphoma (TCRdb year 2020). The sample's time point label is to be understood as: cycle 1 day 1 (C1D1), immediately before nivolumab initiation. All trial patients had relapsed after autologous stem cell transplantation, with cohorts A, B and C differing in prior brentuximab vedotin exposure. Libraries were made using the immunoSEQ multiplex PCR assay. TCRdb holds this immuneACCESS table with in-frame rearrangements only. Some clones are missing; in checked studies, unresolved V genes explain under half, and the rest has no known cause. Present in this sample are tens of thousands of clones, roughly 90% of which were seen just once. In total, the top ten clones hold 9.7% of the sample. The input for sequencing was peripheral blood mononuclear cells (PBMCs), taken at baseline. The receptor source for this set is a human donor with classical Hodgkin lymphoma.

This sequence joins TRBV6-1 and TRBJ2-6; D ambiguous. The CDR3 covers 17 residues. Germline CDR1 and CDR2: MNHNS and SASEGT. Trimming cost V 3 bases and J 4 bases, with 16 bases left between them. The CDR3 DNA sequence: TGTGCCAGCAGTGATTGGGTAATCTCGGCCGGGGCCAACGTCCTGACTTTC. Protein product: CASSDWVISAGANVLTF.

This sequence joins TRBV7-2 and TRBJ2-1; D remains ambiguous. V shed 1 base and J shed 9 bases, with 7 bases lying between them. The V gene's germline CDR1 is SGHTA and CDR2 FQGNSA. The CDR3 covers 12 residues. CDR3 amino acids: CASSLVGREQFF. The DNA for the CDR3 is TGTGCCAGCAGCTTAGTTGGGCGTGAGCAGTTCTTC.

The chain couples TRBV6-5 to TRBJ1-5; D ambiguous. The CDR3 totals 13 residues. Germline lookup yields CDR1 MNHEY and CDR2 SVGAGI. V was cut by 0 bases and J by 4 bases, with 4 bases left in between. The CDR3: CASSYSKNQPQHF. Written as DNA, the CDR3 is TGTGCCAGCAGTTACTCGAAAAATCAGCCCCAGCATTTT.

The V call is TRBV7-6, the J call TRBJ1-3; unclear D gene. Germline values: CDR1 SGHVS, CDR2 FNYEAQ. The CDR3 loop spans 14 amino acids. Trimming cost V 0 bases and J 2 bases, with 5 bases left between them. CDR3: CASSLARTGNTIYF. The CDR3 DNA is TGTGCCAGCAGCTTAGCGAGGACTGGAAACACCATATATTTT.

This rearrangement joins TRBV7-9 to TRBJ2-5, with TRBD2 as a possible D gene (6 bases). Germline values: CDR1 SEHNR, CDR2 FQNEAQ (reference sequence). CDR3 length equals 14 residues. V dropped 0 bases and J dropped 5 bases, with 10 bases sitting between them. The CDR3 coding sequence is TGTGCCAGCAGCTTAGCGGGCAGCGGGGAGACCCAGTACTTC. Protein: CASSLAGSGETQYF.

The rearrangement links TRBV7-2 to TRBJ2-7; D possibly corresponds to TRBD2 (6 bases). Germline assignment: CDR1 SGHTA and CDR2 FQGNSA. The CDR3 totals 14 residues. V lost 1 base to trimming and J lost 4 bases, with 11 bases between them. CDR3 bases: TGTGCCAGCAGCTTAGGGGTCGGGGGTTACGAGCAGTACTTC. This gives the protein CASSLGVGGYEQYF.

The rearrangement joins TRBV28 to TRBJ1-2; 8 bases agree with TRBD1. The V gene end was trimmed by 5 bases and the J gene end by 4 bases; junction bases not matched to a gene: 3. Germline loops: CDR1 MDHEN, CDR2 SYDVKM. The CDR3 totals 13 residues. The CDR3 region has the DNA TGTGCCAGCAGTGGTGGGACAGGCTATGGCTACACCTTC. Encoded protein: CASSGGTGYGYTF.